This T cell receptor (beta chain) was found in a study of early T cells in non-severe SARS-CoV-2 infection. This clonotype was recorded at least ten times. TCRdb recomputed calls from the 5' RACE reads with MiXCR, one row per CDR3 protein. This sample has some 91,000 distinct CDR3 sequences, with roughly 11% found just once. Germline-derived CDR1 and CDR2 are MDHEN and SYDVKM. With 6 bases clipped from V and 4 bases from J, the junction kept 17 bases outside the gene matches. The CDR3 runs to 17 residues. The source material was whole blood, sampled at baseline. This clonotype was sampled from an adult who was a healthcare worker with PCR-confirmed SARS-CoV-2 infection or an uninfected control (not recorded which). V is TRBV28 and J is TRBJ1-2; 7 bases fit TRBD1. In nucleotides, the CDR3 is TGTGCCAGCAGCCGCGGTATCGTCGGGACAGCTCCCTATGGCTACACCTTC. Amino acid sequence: CASSRGIVGTAPYGYTF.